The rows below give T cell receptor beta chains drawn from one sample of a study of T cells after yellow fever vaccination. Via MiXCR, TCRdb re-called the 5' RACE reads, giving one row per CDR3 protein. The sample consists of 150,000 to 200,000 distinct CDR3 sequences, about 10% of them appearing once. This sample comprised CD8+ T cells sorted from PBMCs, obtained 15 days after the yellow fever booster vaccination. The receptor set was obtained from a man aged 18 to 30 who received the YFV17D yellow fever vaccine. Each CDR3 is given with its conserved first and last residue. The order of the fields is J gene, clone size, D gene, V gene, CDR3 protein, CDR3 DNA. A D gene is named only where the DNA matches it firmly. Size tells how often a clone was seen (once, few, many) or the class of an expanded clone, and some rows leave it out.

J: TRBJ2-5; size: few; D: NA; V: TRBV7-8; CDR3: CASSARQDSQYF; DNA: TGTGCCAGCAGCGCACGACAGGATTCCCAGTACTTC
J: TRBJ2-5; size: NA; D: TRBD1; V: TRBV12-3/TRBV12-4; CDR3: CASSPTGVGETQYF; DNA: TGTGCCAGCAGCCCGACAGGGGTAGGGGAGACCCAGTACTTC
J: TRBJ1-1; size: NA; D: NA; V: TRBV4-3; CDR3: CASSQIGQKNTEAFF; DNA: TGCGCCAGCAGCCAAATTGGACAGAAGAACACTGAAGCTTTCTTT
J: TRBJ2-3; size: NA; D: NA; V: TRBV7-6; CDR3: CASSAEGELTDTQYF; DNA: TGTGCCAGCAGCGCAGAGGGGGAATTGACAGATACGCAGTATTTT
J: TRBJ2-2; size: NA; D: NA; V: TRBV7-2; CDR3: CASSGRYTYTGELFF; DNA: TGTGCCAGCAGCGGGCGATACACCTACACCGGGGAGCTGTTTTTT
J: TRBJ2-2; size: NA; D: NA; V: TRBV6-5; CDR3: CASSSLVEAGELFF; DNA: TGTGCCAGCAGTTCCCTTGTCGAGGCCGGGGAGCTGTTTTTT
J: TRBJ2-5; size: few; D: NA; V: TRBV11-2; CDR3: CASSFTPGDQETQYF; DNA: TGTGCCAGCAGCTTCACACCCGGGGACCAAGAGACCCAGTACTTC
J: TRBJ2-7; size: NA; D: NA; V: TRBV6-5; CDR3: CASSLVSQALSYEQYF; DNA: TGTGCCAGCAGTTTGGTCAGCCAGGCTTTGTCCTACGAGCAGTACTTC
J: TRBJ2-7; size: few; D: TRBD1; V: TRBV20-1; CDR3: CSASGQDYEQYF; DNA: TGCAGTGCTAGTGGACAGGACTACGAGCAGTACTTC
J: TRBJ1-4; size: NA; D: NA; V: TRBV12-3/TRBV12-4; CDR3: CASSFYLGGSIEKLFF; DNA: TGTGCCAGCAGTTTCTACCTGGGGGGGAGTATAGAAAAACTGTTTTTT
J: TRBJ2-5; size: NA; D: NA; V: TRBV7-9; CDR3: CATQAGEETQYF; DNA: TGTGCCACCCAGGCAGGGGAAGAGACCCAGTACTTC
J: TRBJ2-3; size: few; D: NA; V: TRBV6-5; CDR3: CASSYSVTAGQDTQYF; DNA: TGTGCCAGCAGTTACTCGGTGACCGCCGGTCAAGATACGCAGTATTTT
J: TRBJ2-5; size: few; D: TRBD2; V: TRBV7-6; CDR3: CASSLGGGNLQETQYF; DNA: TGTGCCAGCAGCTTAGGGGGGGGGAACTTACAAGAGACCCAGTACTTC
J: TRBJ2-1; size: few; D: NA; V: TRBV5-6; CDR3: CASSLVGLGDTKQFF; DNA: TGTGCCAGCAGCTTGGTAGGGTTAGGGGACACCAAGCAGTTCTTC
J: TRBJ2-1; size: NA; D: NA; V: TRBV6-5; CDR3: CASSPRGEAYNEQFF; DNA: TGTGCCAGCAGCCCGAGAGGGGAAGCCTACAATGAGCAGTTCTTC
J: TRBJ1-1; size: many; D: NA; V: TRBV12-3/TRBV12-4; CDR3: CASSPRGNTEAFF; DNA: TGTGCCAGCAGCCCCCGGGGAAACACTGAAGCTTTCTTT
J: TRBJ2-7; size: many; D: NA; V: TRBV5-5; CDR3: CASSLFYEQYF; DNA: TGTGCCAGCAGCTTGTTCTACGAGCAGTACTTC
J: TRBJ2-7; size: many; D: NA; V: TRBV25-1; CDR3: CASSEGAGDHEQYF; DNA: TGTGCCAGCAGTGAAGGGGCAGGGGATCACGAGCAGTACTTC
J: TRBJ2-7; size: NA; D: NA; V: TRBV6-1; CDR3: CASSEWLSGAGDEQYF; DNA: TGTGCCAGCAGTGAATGGTTGTCGGGGGCTGGGGACGAGCAGTACTTC
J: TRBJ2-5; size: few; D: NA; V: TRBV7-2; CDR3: CASSLSPYQETQYF; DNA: TGTGCCAGCAGCTTGAGTCCGTACCAAGAGACCCAGTACTTC
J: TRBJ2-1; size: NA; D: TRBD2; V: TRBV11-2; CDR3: CASSLDGFGLAGWDNEQFF; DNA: TGTGCCAGCAGCTTAGATGGGTTTGGGCTAGCGGGGTGGGACAATGAGCAGTTCTTC
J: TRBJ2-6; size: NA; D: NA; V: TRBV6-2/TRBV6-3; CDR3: CASSYSVSSGANVLTF; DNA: TGTGCCAGCAGTTATAGTGTATCCTCTGGGGCCAACGTCCTGACTTTC
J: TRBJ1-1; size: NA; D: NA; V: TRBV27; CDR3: CASQQGLYTEAFF; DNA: TGTGCCAGCCAACAGGGCTTATACACTGAAGCTTTCTTT
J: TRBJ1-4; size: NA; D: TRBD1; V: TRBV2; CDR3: CASSGVQGAREKLFF; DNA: TGTGCCAGCAGTGGGGTCCAGGGGGCCAGGGAAAAACTGTTTTTT
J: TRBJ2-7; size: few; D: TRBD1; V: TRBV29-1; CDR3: CSVVIRTGGGLYEQYF; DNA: TGCAGCGTTGTTATCCGGACAGGGGGCGGCCTCTACGAGCAGTACTTC
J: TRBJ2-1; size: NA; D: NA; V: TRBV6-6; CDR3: CASSFPGTEYNEQFF; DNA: TGTGCCAGCAGTTTTCCCGGGACGGAATACAATGAGCAGTTCTTC
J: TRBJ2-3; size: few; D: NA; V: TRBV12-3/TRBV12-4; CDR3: CASSLRDGVFTDTQYF; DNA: TGTGCCAGCAGTTTGAGGGACGGGGTATTCACAGATACGCAGTATTTT
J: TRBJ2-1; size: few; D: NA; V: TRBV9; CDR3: CASSPVNGEQFF; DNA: TGTGCCAGCAGCCCGGTGAATGGGGAGCAGTTCTTC
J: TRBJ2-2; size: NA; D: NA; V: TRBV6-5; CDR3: CASTRGRTGELFF; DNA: TGTGCCAGCACTCGGGGCCGGACCGGGGAGCTGTTTTTT
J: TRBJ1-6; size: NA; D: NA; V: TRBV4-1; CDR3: CASSHREGVRGSPLHF; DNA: TGCGCCAGCAGCCACCGCGAGGGGGTAAGAGGGTCACCCCTCCACTTT
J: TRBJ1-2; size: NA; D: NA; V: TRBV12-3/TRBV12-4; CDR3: CASSYDRSRRGNYGYTF; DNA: TGTGCCAGCAGTTACGACAGGTCGCGGAGGGGTAACTATGGCTACACCTTC
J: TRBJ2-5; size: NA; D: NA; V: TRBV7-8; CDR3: CASSLTGGVVQETQYF; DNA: TGTGCCAGCAGCTTAACAGGGGGGGTGGTACAAGAGACCCAGTACTTC
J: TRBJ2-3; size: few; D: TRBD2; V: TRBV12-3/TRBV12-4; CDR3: CASSLRAGTDTQYF; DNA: TGTGCCAGCAGTTTAAGAGCGGGGACAGATACGCAGTATTTT
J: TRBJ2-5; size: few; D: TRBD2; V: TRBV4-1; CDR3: CASSQASGGPLETQYF; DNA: TGCGCCAGCAGCCAAGCTAGCGGGGGGCCCCTGGAGACCCAGTACTTC
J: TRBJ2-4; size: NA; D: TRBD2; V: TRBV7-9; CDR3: CASSLSEGLAENIQYF; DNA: TGTGCCAGCAGCTTATCCGAGGGACTAGCGGAAAACATTCAGTACTTC
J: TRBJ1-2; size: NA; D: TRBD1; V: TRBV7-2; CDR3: CASRTGLFGYTF; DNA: TGTGCCAGCAGGACAGGGCTCTTCGGCTACACCTTC
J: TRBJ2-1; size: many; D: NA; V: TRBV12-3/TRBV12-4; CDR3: CASSPVYRSYNEQFF; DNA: TGTGCCAGCAGTCCCGTATATCGCTCCTACAATGAGCAGTTCTTC
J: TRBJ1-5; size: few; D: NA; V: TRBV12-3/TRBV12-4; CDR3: CASWRRGSNQPQHF; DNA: TGTGCCAGCTGGAGGAGAGGGAGCAATCAGCCCCAGCATTTT
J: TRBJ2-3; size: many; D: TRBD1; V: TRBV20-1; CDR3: CSARTGTGTDTQYF; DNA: TGCAGTGCTAGAACCGGGACAGGCACAGATACGCAGTATTTT
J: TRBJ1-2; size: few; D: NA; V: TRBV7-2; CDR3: CASSLFMGDYGYTF; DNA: TGTGCCAGCAGCTTATTCATGGGGGACTATGGCTACACCTTC
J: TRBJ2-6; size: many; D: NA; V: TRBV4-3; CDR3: CASSQDSPSGANVLTF; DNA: TGCGCCAGCAGCCAGGACAGTCCCTCTGGGGCCAACGTCCTGACTTTC
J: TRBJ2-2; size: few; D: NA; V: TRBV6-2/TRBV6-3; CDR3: CACQPGYTGELFF; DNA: TGTGCCTGCCAACCTGGTTACACCGGGGAGCTGTTTTTT
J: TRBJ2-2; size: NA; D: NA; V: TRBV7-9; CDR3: CASSSPTRDTGTGELFF; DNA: TGTGCCAGCAGCTCCCCCACCCGGGACACCGGCACCGGGGAGCTGTTTTTT
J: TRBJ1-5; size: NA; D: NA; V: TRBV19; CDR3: CASSIMHYSNQPQHF; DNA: TGTGCCAGTAGTATAATGCACTATAGCAATCAGCCCCAGCATTTT
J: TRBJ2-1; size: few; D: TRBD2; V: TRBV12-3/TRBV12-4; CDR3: CASSLTSGTYNEQFF; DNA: TGTGCCAGCAGTTTGACTAGCGGTACCTACAATGAGCAGTTCTTC